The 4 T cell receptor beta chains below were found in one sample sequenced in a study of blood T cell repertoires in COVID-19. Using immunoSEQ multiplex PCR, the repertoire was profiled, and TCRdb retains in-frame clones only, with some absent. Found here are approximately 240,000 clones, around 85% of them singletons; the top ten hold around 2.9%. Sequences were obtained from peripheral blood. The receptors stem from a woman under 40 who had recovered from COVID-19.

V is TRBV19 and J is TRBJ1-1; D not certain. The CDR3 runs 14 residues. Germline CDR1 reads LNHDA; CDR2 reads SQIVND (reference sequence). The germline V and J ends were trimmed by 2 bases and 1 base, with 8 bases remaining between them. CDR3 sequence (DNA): TGTGCCAGTAGTATAAGTACAGAGAACACTGAAGCTTTCTTT. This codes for CASSISTENTEAFF.

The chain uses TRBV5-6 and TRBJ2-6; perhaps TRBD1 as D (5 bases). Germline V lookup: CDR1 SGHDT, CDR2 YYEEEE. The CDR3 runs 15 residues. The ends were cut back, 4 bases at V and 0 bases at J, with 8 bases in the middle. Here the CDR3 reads CASSPTGSGANVLTF. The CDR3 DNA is TGTGCCAGCAGCCCAACAGGCTCTGGGGCCAACGTCCTGACTTTC.

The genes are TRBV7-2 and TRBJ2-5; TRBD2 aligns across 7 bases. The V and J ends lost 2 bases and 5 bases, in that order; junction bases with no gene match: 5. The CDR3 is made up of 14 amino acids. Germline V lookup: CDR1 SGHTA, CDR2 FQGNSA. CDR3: CASSLQGGWETQYF. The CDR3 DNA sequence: TGTGCCAGCAGCTTACAGGGAGGGTGGGAGACCCAGTACTTC.

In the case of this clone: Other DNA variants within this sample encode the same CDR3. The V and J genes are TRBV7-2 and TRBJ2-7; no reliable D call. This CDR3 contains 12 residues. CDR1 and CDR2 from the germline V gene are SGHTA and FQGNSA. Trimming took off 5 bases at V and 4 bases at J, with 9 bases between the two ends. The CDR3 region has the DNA TGTGCCAGCAGCCCATCCGGGTACGAGCAGTACTTC. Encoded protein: CASSPSGYEQYF.